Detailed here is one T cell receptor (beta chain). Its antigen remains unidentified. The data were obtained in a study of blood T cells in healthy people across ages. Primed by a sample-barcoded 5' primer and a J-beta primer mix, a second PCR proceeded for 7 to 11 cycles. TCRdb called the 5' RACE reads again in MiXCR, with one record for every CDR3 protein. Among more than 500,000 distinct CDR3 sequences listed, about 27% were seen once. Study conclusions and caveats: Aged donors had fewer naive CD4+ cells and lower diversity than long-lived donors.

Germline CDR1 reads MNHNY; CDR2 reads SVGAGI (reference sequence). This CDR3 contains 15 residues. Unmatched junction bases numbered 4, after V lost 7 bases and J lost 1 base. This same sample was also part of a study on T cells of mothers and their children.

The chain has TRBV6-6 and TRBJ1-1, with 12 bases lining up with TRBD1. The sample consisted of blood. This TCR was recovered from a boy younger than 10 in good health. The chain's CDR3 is CASTTGQGANTEAFF. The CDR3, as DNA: TGTGCCAGCACCACGGGACAGGGGGCGAACACTGAAGCTTTCTTT.